Below are 9 T cell receptor beta chains sequenced from a single sample in a study of blood T cell repertoires in COVID-19. Repertoires were generated with immunoSEQ multiplex PCR, while TCRdb's copy carries only in-frame clones and drops some. The table lists about 250,000 clones, roughly 89% of them singletons, with approximately 9% in the top ten. Material: PBMCs or T cells enriched from blood (not recorded which). Receptors were obtained from a man aged 35-49 years who had recovered from COVID-19.

This chain connects TRBV12-3 or TRBV12-4 to TRBJ2-3, with TRBD2 identical over 7 bases. V shed 2 bases, J shed 10 bases, and the junction held 6 bases outside the gene matches. The CDR3 consists of 13 residues. CDR3 sequence: CASSLKAGVSQYF. Here the CDR3 DNA reads TGTGCCAGCAGTTTAAAGGCGGGGGTCTCGCAGTATTTT.

The gene calls are TRBV10-2 and TRBJ2-7, with 9 bases matching TRBD2. The CDR3 totals 16 residues. Trimming cost V 3 bases and J 3 bases; bases outside gene matches: 9. Germline lookup yields CDR1 WSHSY and CDR2 SAAADI. The CDR3 DNA reads as TGCGCCAGCAGTGATAAGGGACTAGCCCCAAACTACGAGCAGTACTTC. Protein: CASSDKGLAPNYEQYF.

The chain employs TRBV28 and TRBJ2-7; 12 nucleotides agree with TRBD2. Per the germline V gene, CDR1 is MDHEN and CDR2 is SYDVKM. The CDR3 covers 14 residues. Trimming took 4 bases from V and 4 from J; bases not matched to a gene: 2. CDR3 coding DNA: TGTGCCAGCAGTTCCGGGACTAGCGGGTACGAGCAGTACTTC. This encodes CASSSGTSGYEQYF.

The chain joins TRBV5-1 to TRBJ2-7; 10 bases line up with TRBD2. The CDR3 is made up of 15 amino acids. Germline V gives CDR1 SGHRS, CDR2 YFSETQ. Trimming cost V 3 bases and J 3 bases; bases outside gene matches: 6. The CDR3 spells CASSYRTSGIYEQYF. The CDR3 DNA is TGCGCCAGCAGCTACAGGACTAGCGGCATCTACGAGCAGTACTTC. Full variable domain (remainder filled in from reference TRBV5-1 and TRBJ2-7): KAGVTQTPRYLIKTRGQQVTLSCSPISGHRSVSWYQQTPGQGLQFLFEYFSETQRNKGNFPGRFSGRQFSNSRSEMNVSTLELGDSALYLCASSYRTSGIYEQYFGPGTRLTVT.

The V gene is TRBV19, the J gene TRBJ2-1, with TRBD1 matching over 8 bases. V lost 2 bases, J lost 6 bases, and 6 bases stayed unmatched. The CDR3 is 15 amino acids. The V gene's germline CDR1 is LNHDA and CDR2 SQIVND (reference sequence). CDR3 DNA: TGTGCCAGTAGTATATCACAGGGGGTCTTCAATGAGCAGTTCTTC. This gives the protein CASSISQGVFNEQFF.

This clone was detected only once. V is TRBV11-3 and J is TRBJ2-3; 8 nucleotides line up with TRBD2. The CDR3 contains 14 residues. After removal of 5 bases from V and 4 bases from J, the junction contained 5 bases not matched to a gene. Germline CDR1 reads SGHNT; CDR2 reads YENEEA. Here the CDR3 reads CASSDGGAADTQYF. CDR3 nucleotide sequence: TGTGCCAGCAGCGACGGGGGGGCCGCAGATACGCAGTATTTT.

The chain uses TRBV7-9 and TRBJ1-1; 8 nucleotides align to TRBD1. CDR1 is SEHNR and CDR2 is FQNEAQ in the germline V gene (reference sequence). The CDR3 contains 16 residues. V shed 4 bases, J shed 0 bases, and the junction held 7 bases outside the gene matches. CDR3 in amino acids: CASSSGATGVNTEAFF. CDR3 DNA sequence: TGTGCCAGCAGCTCAGGGGCGACAGGGGTGAACACTGAAGCTTTCTTT.

As for this clone: An end of the junction does not agree with germline; a read error may underlie this. The V and J genes are TRBV7-7 and TRBJ2-1, with 7 positions matching TRBD2. This CDR3 comprises 15 residues. CDR1 is SSHAT, CDR2 FNYEAQ, per germline (reference sequence). CDR3 residues: CASSLHGGVFNEQFF. The CDR3 region has the DNA TGTGCTAGCAGCTTACATGGGGGGGTCTTTAATGAGCAGTTCTTC.

In the case of this clone: This sample includes further DNA sequences coding for the same CDR3. The CDR3 DNA reads as TGTGCCAGCAGCAGGGGGCTAAACTATGGCTACACCTTC. The encoded protein is CASSRGLNYGYTF. J is TRBJ1-2 and V is TRBV6-5; 8 bases match TRBD1. V shed 6 bases and J 2 bases; nucleotides not matched to a gene: 2. Looked up from germline, CDR1 is MNHEY and CDR2 is SVGAGI. The length of the CDR3 is 13 residues.